These 21 T cell receptor beta chains share one sample of origin, sequenced in a study of OX40 agonist ivuxolimab in advanced cancers. Sequencing was performed with immunoSEQ multiplex PCR; in TCRdb, only in-frame clones are kept and a portion is missing. In the table there are 45,000 to 70,000 clones, 85% to 90% of which are singletons. The sequencing used CD4+ or CD8+ T cells sorted from blood, collected in a trial of the OX40 agonist ivuxolimab. Source of these receptors: an adult with an advanced solid tumor such as melanoma, head and neck, liver or kidney cancer.

This clone turned up a few times. The chain is built from TRBV14 and TRBJ2-7, with TRBD1 identical over 10 bases. This CDR3 comprises 15 residues. CDR1 SGHDN and CDR2 FVKESK come from the germline V gene. The V segment lost 1 base and the J segment 0 bases; nucleotides outside the gene matches: 0. The DNA of the CDR3 is TGTGCCAGCAGCCAAGGGACAGGGGGCTCCTACGAGCAGTACTTC. It specifies CASSQGTGGSYEQYF.

The rearrangement uses TRBV9 and TRBJ1-2; 9 bases line up with TRBD1. The germline V gene has CDR1 SGDLS and CDR2 YYNGEE. The CDR3 covers 16 residues. Germline trimming cut 3 bases from V and 0 bases from J; bases unmatched to any gene: 6. The CDR3 DNA follows: TGTGCCAGCAGCGCCCGCCGGGACAGGGCTAACTATGGCTACACCTTC. Residues: CASSARRDRANYGYTF.

The sample holds one count of this clone. The chain employs TRBV6-5 and TRBJ2-5; TRBD1 aligns across 11 bases. V was pared by 8 bases and J by 5 bases, with 4 bases of the junction left unmatched. Germline loops: CDR1 MNHEY, CDR2 SVGAGI. The CDR3 sequence is 13 residues long. CDR3 DNA: TGTGCCAGCCGGACAGGGGGCTATGAGACCCAGTACTTC. Translation gives CASRTGGYETQYF.

This chain joins TRBV5-1 and TRBJ1-3; no clear D. CDR1 and CDR2 (germline): SGHRS, YFSETQ. V lost 0 bases and J 0 bases, leaving 16 bases between the germline ends. This CDR3 region has 18 residues. Written as DNA, the CDR3 is TGCGCCAGCAGCTTGGAGTCCCTTTCAAGAAGCTCTGGAAACACCATATATTTT. It is translated as CASSLESLSRSSGNTIYF.

The chain joins TRBV18 to TRBJ1-1, with 7 bases aligning to TRBD1. V lost 5 bases to trimming and J lost 6 bases; unmatched junction nucleotides: 3. Germline V gene data show CDR1 as KGHSH and CDR2 as LQKENI. The CDR3 has 12 residues. Here the CDR3 reads CASSKQGSEAFF. CDR3 DNA sequence: TGTGCCAGCTCAAAACAGGGGTCTGAAGCTTTCTTT.

J is TRBJ1-6 and V is TRBV5-1, with 9 bases identical to TRBD1. There are 16 residues in the CDR3. CDR1 is SGHRS and CDR2 is YFSETQ in the germline V gene. V shed 3 bases, J shed 10 bases, and the junction held 11 bases outside the gene matches. The CDR3 DNA follows: TGCGCCAGCAGCTCGGGATCGACAGGGGGAGACTCACCCCTCCACTTT. It encodes CASSSGSTGGDSPLHF.

By proportion, this clone is medium-sized. CDR3 DNA sequence: TGCGCCAGCAGCCAAGTTGATTTCGGGTTTAGCAATCAGCCCCAGCATTTT. It specifies CASSQVDFGFSNQPQHF. V and J are TRBV4-1 and TRBJ1-5; no clear D gene. CDR1 is MGHRA, CDR2 YSYEKL, per germline. The CDR3 contains 17 residues. V was trimmed by 1 base and J by 0 bases, leaving 13 bases between them.

This rearrangement joins TRBV10-3 to TRBJ2-3, with 10 bases lining up with TRBD2. The CDR3 contains 16 residues. Germline values: CDR1 ENHRY, CDR2 SYGVKD. Trimming removed 4 bases from V and 7 bases from J; junction bases left unmatched: 11. In DNA form, the CDR3 reads TGTGCCATCAGTGGAGCTAGCGGGGGCCCCCGGAATACGCAGTATTTT. It encodes CAISGASGGPRNTQYF.

The chain joins TRBV18 to TRBJ2-1; D gene ambiguous. The germline gives CDR1 KGHSH, CDR2 LQKENI. V was cut by 2 bases and J by 1 base, with 9 bases left in between. This CDR3 comprises 15 residues. CDR3: CASSPWADSYNEQFF. Written as DNA, the CDR3 is TGTGCCAGCTCACCATGGGCGGATTCCTACAATGAGCAGTTCTTC.

This clone was seen only a few times. The rearrangement links TRBV27 to TRBJ1-2; 10 bases line up with TRBD1. The CDR3 length is 17 residues. Germline assignment: CDR1 MNHEY and CDR2 SMNVEV (reference sequence). With 7 bases clipped from V and 3 bases from J, the junction kept 14 bases outside the gene matches. As DNA, the CDR3 is TGTGCCAGCACCCCTAGCAGGGGGACAGGGGTATACTATGGCTACACCTTC. It translates to CASTPSRGTGVYYGYTF.

This chain uses TRBV19 with TRBJ1-4; D gene unclear. This CDR3 contains 18 residues. V shed 1 base and J shed 0 bases, with 15 bases lying between them. Germline CDR1 LNHDA, CDR2 SQIVND (reference sequence). The CDR3 spells CASSIGGTASPTNEKLFF. The CDR3 DNA follows: TGTGCCAGTAGTATAGGGGGAACGGCTTCCCCAACTAATGAAAAACTGTTTTTT.

The rearrangement uses TRBV5-4 and TRBJ1-2, with D unresolved. Germline CDR1 reads SGHNT; CDR2 reads YYREEE (reference sequence). The V gene lost 2 bases and the J gene lost 2 bases, with 4 bases spanning the gap. This CDR3 is 12 amino acids long. In DNA, the CDR3 is TGTGCCAGCAGCTTTGGGAACTATGGCTACACCTTC. It encodes CASSFGNYGYTF.

The genes are TRBV19 and TRBJ2-5; 9 bases match TRBD1. The V gene end was trimmed by 3 bases and the J gene end by 4 bases; junction bases not matched to a gene: 6. The V gene's germline CDR1 is LNHDA and CDR2 SQIVND (reference sequence). CDR3 length equals 15 residues. The CDR3 DNA reads as TGTGCCAGTAGTATCGGGACAGGGAGCGGAGAGACCCAGTACTTC. As protein: CASSIGTGSGETQYF.

The V and J genes are TRBV5-5 and TRBJ2-5, with 7 bases matching TRBD2. This CDR3 has 15 residues. Per germline, CDR1 SGHKS and CDR2 YYEKEE (reference sequence). With 1 base clipped from V and 5 bases from J, the junction kept 8 bases outside the gene matches. This chain's CDR3 is CASSLYWEGRETQYF. The CDR3 DNA reads TGTGCCAGCAGCTTGTATTGGGAGGGTCGGGAGACCCAGTACTTC. Looking up the rest from reference TRBV5-5 and TRBJ2-5 gives the full variable domain: DAGVTQSPTHLIKTRGQQVTLRCSPISGHKSVSWYQQVLGQGPQFIFQYYEKEERGRGNFPDRFSARQFPNYSSELNVNALLLGDSALYLCASSLYWEGRETQYFGPGTRLLVL.

The J gene is TRBJ1-1, the V gene TRBV5-5; maybe TRBD1 (5 bases). The CDR3 is 15 amino acids. The V end was cut by 3 bases, the J end by 5 bases, with 17 bases between. Germline V CDR1 and CDR2: SGHKS, YYEKEE (reference sequence). CDR3: CASSSGFQGGTEAFF. The CDR3, as DNA: TGTGCCAGCAGCTCGGGGTTTCAGGGAGGGACTGAAGCTTTCTTT.

The chain couples TRBV7-9 to TRBJ1-2; TRBD1 might be the D (5 bases). The ends were cut back, 5 bases at V and 4 bases at J, with 14 bases in the middle. The CDR3 has 14 residues. Germline V gene lookup returns CDR1 SEHNR and CDR2 FQNEAQ (reference sequence). CDR3 bases: TGTGCCAGCAGCCCAGAGTACAGGAGCTATGGCTACACCTTC. This encodes CASSPEYRSYGYTF.

This clone was recorded a few times. The chain employs TRBV29-1 and TRBJ1-1; D not resolved. Germline CDR1 reads SQVTM; CDR2 reads ANQGSEA. V lost 4 bases and J 4 bases, leaving 7 bases between the germline ends. This CDR3 comprises 11 residues. The CDR3 loop reads CSVVWSTEAFF. The CDR3 DNA reads TGCAGCGTTGTTTGGAGCACTGAAGCTTTCTTT.

The chain uses TRBV20-1 and TRBJ1-2; no definite D call. Looked up from germline, CDR1 is DFQATT and CDR2 is SNEGSKA (reference sequence). V was pared by 3 bases and J by 6 bases, with 5 bases between. The CDR3 spans 10 residues. The CDR3 DNA sequence: TGCAGTGCTAGTCCACATGGCTACACCTTC. It specifies CSASPHGYTF.

The chain has TRBV7-9 and TRBJ1-2; no clear D gene. This CDR3 is built from 13 residues. Germline V gives CDR1 SEHNR, CDR2 FQNEAQ (reference sequence). V was trimmed by 1 base and J by 5 bases, leaving 8 bases between them. DNA of the CDR3: TGTGCCAGCAGCTTAGACGTTGGTTATGGCTACACCTTC. It translates to CASSLDVGYGYTF. Filled out from reference TRBV7-9 and TRBJ1-2, the complete variable domain reads DTGVSQNPRHKITKRGQNVTFRCDPISEHNRLYWYRQTLGQGPEFLTYFQNEAQLEKSRLLSDRFSAERPKGSFSTLEIQRTEQGDSAMYLCASSLDVGYGYTFGSGTRLTVV.

This sequence joins TRBV7-2 and TRBJ1-4; the D gene is possibly TRBD1 (6 bases). Looked up from germline, CDR1 is SGHTA and CDR2 is FQGNSA. This CDR3 has 15 residues. V gave up 5 bases and J gave up 5 bases, with 15 bases separating them. Here the CDR3 reads CASSTARTENEKLFF. The CDR3 bases are TGTGCCAGCAGCACCGCGCGGACAGAAAATGAAAAACTGTTTTTT.

CDR3 DNA: TGTGCCAGCAGCCAACAAGGTAGGGCAGGGAACACTGAAGCTTTCTTT. Translating gives CASSQQGRAGNTEAFF. The V and J genes are TRBV2 and TRBJ1-1, with unresolved D. Trimming took off 6 bases at V and 1 base at J, with 18 bases between the two ends. Germline V gene data show CDR1 as SNHLY and CDR2 as FYNNEI. The CDR3 has 16 amino acids.